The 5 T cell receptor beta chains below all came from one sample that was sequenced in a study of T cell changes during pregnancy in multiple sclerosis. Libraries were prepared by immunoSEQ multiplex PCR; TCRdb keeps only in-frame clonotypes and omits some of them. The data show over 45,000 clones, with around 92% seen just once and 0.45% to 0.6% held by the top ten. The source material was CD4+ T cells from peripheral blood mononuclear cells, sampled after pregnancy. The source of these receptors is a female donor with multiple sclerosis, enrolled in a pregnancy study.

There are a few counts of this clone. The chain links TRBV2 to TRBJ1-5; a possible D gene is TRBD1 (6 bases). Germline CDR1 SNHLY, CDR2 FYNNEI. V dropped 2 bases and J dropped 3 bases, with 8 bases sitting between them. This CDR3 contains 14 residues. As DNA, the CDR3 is TGTGCCAGCAGTGAAAACAGGGACAATCAGCCCCAGCATTTT. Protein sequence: CASSENRDNQPQHF.

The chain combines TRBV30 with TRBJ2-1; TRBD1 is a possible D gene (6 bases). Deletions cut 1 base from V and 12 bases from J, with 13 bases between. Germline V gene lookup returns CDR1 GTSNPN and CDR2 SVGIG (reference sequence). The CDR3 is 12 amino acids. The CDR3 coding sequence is TGTGCCTGGAGTGGACAGGACGGGGTGCAGTTCTTC. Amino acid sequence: CAWSGQDGVQFF.

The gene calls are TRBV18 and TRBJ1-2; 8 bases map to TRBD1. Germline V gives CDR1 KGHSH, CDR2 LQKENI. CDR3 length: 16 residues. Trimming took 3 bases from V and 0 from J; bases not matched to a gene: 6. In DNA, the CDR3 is TGTGCCAGCTCACCCCTTGGACAGGGTACTAACTATGGCTACACCTTC. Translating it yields CASSPLGQGTNYGYTF.

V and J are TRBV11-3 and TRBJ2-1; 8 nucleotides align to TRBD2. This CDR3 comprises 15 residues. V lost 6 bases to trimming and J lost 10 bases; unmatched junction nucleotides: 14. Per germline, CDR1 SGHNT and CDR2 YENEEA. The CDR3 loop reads CASSYTSGGSLEQFF. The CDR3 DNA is TGTGCCAGCAGTTATACCTCGGGGGGGAGTTTAGAGCAGTTCTTC.

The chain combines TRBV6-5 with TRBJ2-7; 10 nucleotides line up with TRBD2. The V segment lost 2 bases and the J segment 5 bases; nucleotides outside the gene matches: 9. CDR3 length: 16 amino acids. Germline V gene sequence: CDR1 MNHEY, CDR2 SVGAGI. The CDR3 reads CASSYRGSGRFHEQYF. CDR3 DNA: TGTGCCAGCAGTTACAGGGGTAGCGGGAGGTTCCACGAGCAGTACTTC.